The 21 T cell receptor beta chains in this list originate from one sample, sequenced in a study of glioma-infiltrating T cells. Amplification of TCR alpha and beta CDR3 regions from RNA used iRepertoire nested multiplex PCR. Via MiXCR, TCRdb re-called the multiplex PCR reads, giving one row per CDR3 protein. Of about 140,000 distinct CDR3 sequences listed, 30% to 40% are singletons. Sequencing was carried out using glioma tissue, nonneoplastic brain tissue, or PBMCs (not recorded which). These receptors all stem from a human donor with low-grade glioma or glioblastoma, undergoing nonglioma brain surgery, or in good health (not recorded which).

The rearrangement links TRBV7-2 to TRBJ1-5; 7 bases align to TRBD1. This CDR3 has 13 residues. CDR1 and CDR2 from the germline V gene are SGHTA and FQGNSA. The J segment lost 8 bases and the V segment lost 5 bases, leaving 6 bases of the junction unmatched. The CDR3 bases are TGTGCCAGCAGCCTAACAGGGGATGAGCCCCAGCATTTT. It codes for CASSLTGDEPQHF. The complete variable domain, with remaining parts taken from reference TRBV7-2 and TRBJ1-5, reads GAGVSQSPSNKVTEKGKDVELRCDPISGHTALYWYRQSLGQGLEFLIYFQGNSAPDKSGLPSDRFSAERTGGSVSTLTIQRTQQEDSAVYLCASSLTGDEPQHFGDGTRLSIL.

This clonotype was counted ten times or more. The CDR3 loop is CSAPTDSYEQYF. In nucleotides, the CDR3 is TGCAGTGCTCCCACCGACAGTTACGAGCAGTACTTC. This chain uses TRBV20-1 with TRBJ2-7; tentatively, D is TRBD1 (5 bases). Trimming cost V 5 bases and J 4 bases, with 12 bases left between them. CDR1 DFQATT and CDR2 SNEGSKA come from the germline V gene (reference sequence). The CDR3 runs to 12 residues.

This clonotype came up a few times. The V gene is TRBV20-1, the J gene TRBJ2-1; perhaps TRBD1 as D (5 bases). This CDR3 comprises 14 residues. V was shortened by 2 bases and J by 7 bases, with 15 bases between the two germline ends. Germline assignment: CDR1 DFQATT and CDR2 SNEGSKA (reference sequence). CDR3 in amino acids: CSARSGQGNNEQFF. DNA of the CDR3: TGCAGTGCTAGATCTGGGCAGGGTAATAATGAGCAGTTCTTC.

This rearrangement joins TRBV6-2 or TRBV6-3 to TRBJ1-1; TRBD1 agrees at 7 bases. The CDR3 is made up of 14 amino acids. Looked up from germline, CDR1 is MNHEY and CDR2 is SVGEGT. V shed 4 bases and J 1 base; nucleotides not matched to a gene: 3. In nucleotides, the CDR3 is TGTGCCAGCAGTTTAGGGGGCCCGAACACTGAAGCTTTCTTT. Its translation: CASSLGGPNTEAFF.

In DNA form, the CDR3 reads TGTGCCAGCAGTGTCGCTAGCAGCCGCCAAGAGACCCAGTACTTC. Its protein is CASSVASSRQETQYF. This chain uses TRBV2 with TRBJ2-5, with a tentative D call TRBD2 (5 bases). Germline V lookup: CDR1 SNHLY, CDR2 FYNNEI. This CDR3 comprises 15 residues. With 4 bases removed from V and 1 base from J, the gap between germline ends came to 13 bases.

The table lists this clonotype with a count of one. V and J are TRBV6-8 and TRBJ1-1, with D maybe TRBD1 (5 bases). The CDR3 has 17 residues. In germline, CDR1 is MNHGY, CDR2 SAAAGT. The V end lost 6 bases, the J end lost 4 bases, and 24 bases lay between the germline ends. The CDR3 bases are TGTGCCAGCAGAAAGGCGGGCCGGGTCGGTCAGGGCACTGAAGCTTTCTTT. Translating gives CASRKAGRVGQGTEAFF.

This clonotype was recorded a few times. The rearrangement links TRBV28 to TRBJ2-2; D is tentatively TRBD1 or TRBD2 (6 bases each). V was shortened by 4 bases and J by 5 bases, with 14 bases between the two germline ends. CDR3 length: 15 residues. CDR1 MDHEN and CDR2 SYDVKM come from the germline V gene. This CDR3 is CASSYGGQDTGELFF. CDR3 coding DNA: TGTGCCAGCAGTTACGGGGGCCAAGATACCGGGGAGCTGTTTTTT.

This clonotype was seen just once. The junction and the germline gene differ at one end; a read error may be behind it. The rearrangement joins TRBV10-2 to TRBJ1-3; D uncertain. CDR1 and CDR2 (germline): WSHSY, SAAADI. The CDR3 runs 18 residues. The CDR3 region is CASRHGSDGGSSGNTIYF. CDR3 sequence (DNA): TGTGCCTCACGGCATGGCTCGGACGGAGGAAGTAGTGGAAACACCATATATTTT.

This chain joins TRBV15 and TRBJ2-7; tentative D call: TRBD2 (6 bases). Germline CDR1 reads LNHNV; CDR2 reads YYDKDF (reference sequence). The CDR3 has 15 amino acids. Trimming shortened V by 10 bases and J by 7 bases, and 26 bases separated the two germline ends. This CDR3 is CASRATGSSVWEQYF. CDR3 in DNA: TGTGCCAGCAGGGCCACCGGGAGCTCCGTGTGGGAGCAGTACTTC.

The chain joins TRBV2 to TRBJ2-1; possibly TRBD2 for D (7 bases). Trimming took off 5 bases at V and 7 bases at J, with 18 bases between the two ends. CDR1 and CDR2 from the germline V gene are SNHLY and FYNNEI. CDR3 size: 15 residues. The CDR3 DNA is TGTGCCAGCAGTTTAGGAGGGGGAGGGCCAAATGAGCAGTTCTTC. This gives the protein CASSLGGGGPNEQFF.

This clonotype has at least ten counts. This sequence joins TRBV15 and TRBJ1-5; no firm D call. The V end was cut by 0 bases, the J end by 12 bases, with 15 bases between. There are 14 residues in the CDR3. The germline CDR1 and CDR2 sequences are LNHNV and YYDKDF (reference sequence). CDR3: CATSRDVVTTLQHF. In nucleotides, the CDR3 is TGTGCCACCAGCAGAGATGTCGTGACCACACTCCAGCATTTT.

This chain's CDR3 is CSVGWTGEGYTF. In DNA, the CDR3 is TGCAGCGTAGGATGGACAGGGGAAGGCTACACCTTC. The chain recombines TRBV29-1 with TRBJ1-2; 9 positions agree with TRBD1. The CDR3 is 12 residues long. Germline values: CDR1 SQVTM, CDR2 ANQGSEA. J gave up 8 bases and V 6 bases, and 7 bases lay outside the gene matches. Full variable domain (rest looked up from reference TRBV29-1 and TRBJ1-2): SAVISQKPSRDICQRGTSLTIQCQVDSQVTMMFWYRQQPGQSLTLIATANQGSEATYESGFVIDKFPISRPNLTFSTLTVSNMSPEDSSIYLCSVGWTGEGYTFGSGTRLTVV.

This clonotype has ten or more counts. The rearrangement uses TRBV6-1 and TRBJ2-2; 11 bases line up with TRBD2. The germline V gene encodes CDR1 MNHNS and CDR2 SASEGT. The junction had 10 bases not matched to a gene; V was cut back by 7 bases and J by 6 bases. The CDR3 length is 16 residues. DNA of the CDR3: TGTGCCAGCACCGACGCAACTAGCGGGAGTCCCGGGGAGCTGTTTTTT. Translating it yields CASTDATSGSPGELFF.

This clonotype was recorded a few times. V gene TRBV20-1 combines with J gene TRBJ2-1; tentatively, D is TRBD2 (5 bases). CDR3 length: 14 amino acids. In germline, CDR1 is DFQATT, CDR2 SNEGSKA (reference sequence). V shed 6 bases and J shed 7 bases, with 19 bases lying between them. The CDR3 reads CSAPPRVRANEQFF. DNA for the CDR3: TGCAGTGCCCCCCCACGGGTGCGGGCGAATGAGCAGTTCTTC.

V and J are TRBV11-2 and TRBJ2-7, with 11 positions matching TRBD1. Germline CDR1 SGHAT, CDR2 FQNNGV. J was trimmed by 4 bases and V by 1 base; bases with no gene match: 3. This CDR3 has 15 amino acids. The CDR3 protein is CASSLVDRGQYEQYF. CDR3 nucleotides: TGTGCCAGCAGCTTAGTGGACAGGGGGCAGTACGAGCAGTACTTC.

This clonotype occurred many times. The chain uses TRBV20-1 and TRBJ1-5; D is unclear. Between the trimmed V and J ends, which lost 0 bases and 6 bases, there was a span of 12 bases. The CDR3 loop spans 14 amino acids. The germline gives CDR1 DFQATT, CDR2 SNEGSKA (reference sequence). The DNA of the CDR3 is TGCAGTGCTAGAGAATCGAGGGAAACTCAGCCCCAGCATTTT. It encodes CSARESRETQPQHF.

Note on this clonotype: This could be a read error, since a much larger clone is one nucleotide away. The V gene is TRBV7-9, the J gene TRBJ2-3; D is unclear. CDR1 is SEHNR and CDR2 is FQNEAQ in the germline V gene (reference sequence). The ends were cut back, 3 bases at V and 2 bases at J, with 3 bases in the middle. The CDR3 covers 12 residues. CDR3 bases: TGTGCCAGCAGCTTCAACACAGATACGCAGTATTTT. Translated, it gives CASSFNTDTQYF.

This clonotype was counted many times. The chain recombines TRBV7-2 with TRBJ2-3, with no clear D. V dropped 1 base and J dropped 7 bases, with 6 bases sitting between them. Germline lookup yields CDR1 SGHTA and CDR2 FQGNSA. The CDR3 covers 12 residues. The chain's CDR3 is CASSLGAYTQYF. CDR3 DNA sequence: TGTGCCAGCAGCTTAGGGGCGTATACGCAGTATTTT.

The CDR3 coding sequence is TGTGCCAGCAGCCGACTCGACAGGGACACTGAAGCTTTCTTT. This encodes CASSRLDRDTEAFF. The rearrangement uses TRBV14 and TRBJ1-1; 7 bases match TRBD1. Germline CDR1 and CDR2: SGHDN and FVKESK. CDR3 length: 14 amino acids. The V and J ends lost 4 bases and 3 bases, in that order; junction bases with no gene match: 5.

J is TRBJ1-5 and V is TRBV6-2 or TRBV6-3; possibly TRBD1 for D (5 bases). This CDR3 region has 15 residues. Germline CDR1 MNHEY, CDR2 SVGEGT. Here the CDR3 reads CVSIYDLGDNQPQHF. CDR3 coding DNA: TGTGTTAGCATTTACGACTTAGGGGACAATCAGCCCCAGCATTTT.

This sequence joins TRBV7-2 and TRBJ2-5, with TRBD2 matching 10 bases. The V gene end was trimmed by 10 bases and the J gene end by 2 bases; junction bases not matched to a gene: 7. This CDR3 is 14 amino acids long. Per germline, CDR1 SGHTA and CDR2 FQGNSA. DNA for the CDR3: TGTGCCACTAAGACTAGCGGGCGTCAAGAGACCCAGTACTTC. Its protein is CATKTSGRQETQYF.